A single sample is the source of the 29 T cell receptor beta chains below, sequenced in a study of blood T cell repertoires in COVID-19 (dated by TCRdb to the early 2020s). The method behind the library was the immunoSEQ multiplex PCR assay. Here the immuneACCESS table is served through TCRdb, limited to in-frame sequences with V and J called. Missing clones are a known gap in these copies; in checked studies unresolved V genes cover under half, and the rest lacks a known reason. This sample is represented by around 40,000 clones; 89% of them were singletons. The ten most abundant clones make up 20% to 25% of the sample. What was sequenced was peripheral blood. Source of these receptors: a man aged 50 or older with active COVID-19.

V and J are TRBV10-3 and TRBJ2-1, with TRBD2 matching 12 bases. The V gene's germline CDR1 is ENHRY and CDR2 SYGVKD. The length of the CDR3 is 16 residues. V shed 7 bases and J 8 bases; nucleotides not matched to a gene: 12. CDR3 bases: TGTGCCATCATGCCTAGCGGGAGGGCCGGTAGCGATGAGCAGTTCTTC. Its translation: CAIMPSGRAGSDEQFF.

This sequence joins TRBV3-1 (or the pseudogene TRBV3-2) and TRBJ2-1; 9 nucleotides align to TRBD2. Germline values: CDR1 LGHDT, CDR2 YNNKEL (reference sequence). This CDR3 has 14 amino acids. V lost 4 bases, J lost 8 bases, and 6 bases stayed unmatched. CDR3 region: CASSPSGEAYEQFF. CDR3 DNA: TGTGCCAGCAGCCCTAGCGGGGAGGCATATGAGCAGTTCTTC.

The chain recombines TRBV6-5 with TRBJ1-5; D remains unclear. The CDR3 extends over 15 amino acids. Germline assignment: CDR1 MNHEY and CDR2 SVGAGI. Trimming pared 6 bases from V and 0 bases from J, leaving 12 bases between. The CDR3 region has the DNA TGTGCCAGCAGGCCAATGGCAGATAGCAATCAGCCCCAGCATTTT. It specifies CASRPMADSNQPQHF.

The chain employs TRBV7-6 and TRBJ2-5; 8 bases map to TRBD1. J lost 5 bases, V lost 1 base, and 6 bases had no gene match. The CDR3 consists of 15 residues. CDR1 SGHVS and CDR2 FNYEAQ come from the germline V gene. The chain's CDR3 is CASSLVPRGQETQYF. The CDR3 coding sequence is TGTGCCAGCAGCTTAGTTCCCAGGGGGCAGGAGACCCAGTACTTC. The full variable domain, completed using reference TRBV7-6 and TRBJ2-5, is GAGVSQSPRYKVTKRGQDVALRCDPISGHVSLYWYRQALGQGPEFLTYFNYEAQQDKSGLPNDRFSAERPEGSISTLTIQRTEQRDSAMYRCASSLVPRGQETQYFGPGTRLLVL.

This chain uses TRBV7-9 with TRBJ2-1; TRBD1 might be the D (5 bases). From germline, CDR1 is SEHNR and CDR2 FQNEAQ (reference sequence). Trimming cost V 1 base and J 10 bases, with 11 bases left between them. The CDR3 runs to 13 residues. The CDR3 bases are TGTGCCAGCAGCTTAGGACAGTTGGGCGAGCAGTTCTTC. It specifies CASSLGQLGEQFF.

The gene calls are TRBV28 and TRBJ2-2; 10 positions match TRBD2. The length of the CDR3 is 17 residues. Germline CDR1 and CDR2: MDHEN and SYDVKM. The junction had 12 bases not matched to a gene; V was cut back by 6 bases and J by 5 bases. The CDR3 loop reads CASSLSEREGHTGELFF. The CDR3 DNA reads as TGTGCCAGCAGCCTTTCTGAGCGGGAGGGCCATACCGGGGAGCTGTTTTTT.

This chain connects TRBV25-1 to TRBJ2-5, with 10 bases aligning to TRBD2. This CDR3 spans 13 amino acids. V was clipped by 6 bases and J by 4 bases; unmatched bases: 2. Germline lookup yields CDR1 MGHDK and CDR2 SYGVNS. Here the CDR3 reads CASRLAGRETQYF. CDR3 DNA: TGTGCCAGCAGACTAGCGGGAAGAGAGACCCAGTACTTC. The variable domain in full, completed from reference TRBV25-1 and TRBJ2-5, reads EADIYQTPRYLVIGTGKKITLECSQTMGHDKMYWYQQDPGMELHLIHYSYGVNSTEKGDLSSESTVSRIRTEHFPLTLESARPSHTSQYLCASRLAGRETQYFGPGTRLLVL.

This clone was picked up one time. The V gene is TRBV2, the J gene TRBJ2-1, with D uncertain. Germline assignment: CDR1 SNHLY and CDR2 FYNNEI. V was cut by 5 bases and J by 12 bases, with 11 bases left in between. This CDR3 region has 11 residues. DNA of the CDR3: TGTGCCAGCAGTCCAGCGCGATGGCAGTTCTTC. It specifies CASSPARWQFF. Full variable domain (missing parts from reference TRBV2 and TRBJ2-1): EPEVTQTPSHQVTQMGQEVILRCVPISNHLYFYWYRQILGQKVEFLVSFYNNEISEKSEIFDDQFSVERPDGSNFTLKIRSTKLEDSAMYFCASSPARWQFFGPGTRLTVL.

The chain combines TRBV7-9 with TRBJ1-4, with TRBD1 matching over 10 bases. V gave up 5 bases and J gave up 5 bases; unmatched junction bases: 5. There are 15 residues in the CDR3. Germline V lookup: CDR1 SEHNR, CDR2 FQNEAQ (reference sequence). CDR3 sequence (DNA): TGTGCCAGCAGCCACCGGACAGGGGGAAATGAAAAACTGTTTTTT. This sequence encodes CASSHRTGGNEKLFF.

The V call is TRBV29-1, the J call TRBJ2-7, with D possibly TRBD1 on 5 matching bases. From germline, CDR1 is SQVTM and CDR2 ANQGSEA. V was pared by 0 bases and J by 0 bases, with 6 bases between. This CDR3 comprises 13 residues. The CDR3 region is CSVEDRASYEQYF. In DNA, the CDR3 is TGCAGCGTTGAAGACAGGGCCTCCTACGAGCAGTACTTC.

The chain employs TRBV18 and TRBJ1-6; no reliable D call. This CDR3 comprises 15 residues. Looked up from germline, CDR1 is KGHSH and CDR2 is LQKENI. Trimming took off 2 bases at V and 6 bases at J, with 11 bases between the two ends. In DNA, the CDR3 is TGTGCCAGCTCACCAGGGAGGGTGGCTAATTCACCCCTCCACTTT. Amino acid sequence: CASSPGRVANSPLHF.

The V call is TRBV3-1 (or the pseudogene TRBV3-2), the J call TRBJ2-5; perhaps TRBD2 as D (6 bases). The CDR3 consists of 14 residues. Germline values: CDR1 LGHDT, CDR2 YNNKEL (reference sequence). V was cut by 5 bases and J by 1 base, with 11 bases left in between. CDR3 nucleotides: TGTGCCAGCAGCTTTACCGGGGGCCAAGAGACCCAGTACTTC. This codes for CASSFTGGQETQYF.

The V and J genes are TRBV10-3 and TRBJ1-3; D may be TRBD1 (6 bases). Germline V CDR1 and CDR2: ENHRY, SYGVKD. The CDR3 loop spans 16 amino acids. The germline V and J ends were trimmed by 1 base and 0 bases, with 10 bases remaining between them. CDR3 sequence: CAISELNRVSGNTIYF. The CDR3 region has the DNA TGTGCCATCAGTGAGTTGAACAGGGTCTCTGGAAACACCATATATTTT.

This clone rates as medium-sized (0.01 to 0.1%). The chain joins TRBV7-6 to TRBJ2-3; 14 positions match TRBD2. V dropped 5 bases and J dropped 3; count of bases not matched to a gene: 7. CDR1 and CDR2 from the germline V gene are SGHVS and FNYEAQ. The CDR3 length is 17 residues. The CDR3 reads CASSQGTSGSTTDTQYF. The CDR3 bases are TGTGCCAGCAGCCAAGGGACTAGCGGGAGTACGACAGATACGCAGTATTTT.

For this clone: A junction boundary mismatches the germline segment, possibly from a read error. The chain recombines TRBV24-1 with TRBJ2-2; TRBD2 is a possible D gene (5 bases). In germline, CDR1 is KGHDR, CDR2 SFDVKD. There are 14 residues in the CDR3. The DNA for the CDR3 is TGTGCCACCAGTGATCGACGGGTTACCGGGGAGCTGCTTTTT. It encodes CATSDRRVTGELLF.

The DNA for the CDR3 is TGTGCCAGCAGTTTATTTGAGACAGGGACAGGCTACGAGCAGTACTTC. It encodes CASSLFETGTGYEQYF. V usage is TRBV28 and J usage is TRBJ2-7; TRBD1 aligns across 8 bases. Germline values: CDR1 MDHEN, CDR2 SYDVKM. The CDR3 runs 16 residues. The V and J ends lost 1 base and 3 bases, in that order; junction bases with no gene match: 8.

This rearrangement joins TRBV28 to TRBJ2-5; 7 nucleotides line up with TRBD1. The length of the CDR3 is 14 residues. V dropped 6 bases and J dropped 1; count of bases not matched to a gene: 5. The germline V gene has CDR1 MDHEN and CDR2 SYDVKM. The DNA of the CDR3 is TGTGCCAGCAGCACCGGACAGGTCCAAGAGACCCAGTACTTC. Its translation: CASSTGQVQETQYF.

The chain has TRBV11-3 and TRBJ2-5; D remains unclear. Trimming cost V 2 bases and J 0 bases, with 7 bases left between them. From germline, CDR1 is SGHNT and CDR2 YENEEA. The CDR3 has 14 residues. The CDR3 protein is CASSLWLDQETQYF. CDR3 coding DNA: TGTGCCAGCAGCTTATGGCTAGACCAAGAGACCCAGTACTTC.

This rearrangement joins TRBV29-1 to TRBJ2-7, with D unresolved. Germline assignment: CDR1 SQVTM and CDR2 ANQGSEA. With 4 bases removed from V and 5 bases from J, the gap between germline ends came to 9 bases. There are 11 residues in the CDR3. The DNA for the CDR3 is TGCAGCGTTGGAGGAACTGACGAGCAGTACTTC. It specifies CSVGGTDEQYF.

This chain links TRBV6-8 with TRBJ2-5, with 7 bases lining up with TRBD2. V lost 0 bases, J lost 4 bases, and 8 bases stayed unmatched. Germline V CDR1 and CDR2: MNHGY, SAAAGT. The CDR3 loop spans 16 amino acids. The CDR3 coding sequence is TGTGCCAGCAGTTACTCGAACAGCGGGAAGGGAGAGACCCAGTACTTC. This encodes CASSYSNSGKGETQYF.

This sequence joins TRBV28 and TRBJ2-5; D ambiguous. V lost 3 bases and J 2 bases, leaving 7 bases between the germline ends. Germline V gene sequence: CDR1 MDHEN, CDR2 SYDVKM. There are 13 residues in the CDR3. In DNA, the CDR3 is TGTGCCAGCAGTTTCCAGGATCAAGAGACCCAGTACTTC. This sequence encodes CASSFQDQETQYF.

The chain employs TRBV5-1 and TRBJ2-3, with 10 bases lining up with TRBD2. V gave up 7 bases and J gave up 4 bases; unmatched junction bases: 9. This CDR3 region has 15 residues. The germline CDR1 and CDR2 sequences are SGHRS and YFSETQ. The chain's CDR3 is CASGASGSRSDTQYF. The DNA for the CDR3 is TGCGCCAGCGGGGCTAGCGGGAGTAGGTCAGATACGCAGTATTTT.

This clone was counted only a few times. The chain uses TRBV4-2 and TRBJ1-1, with D possibly matching TRBD1 (5 bases). The CDR3 loop spans 14 amino acids. V lost 0 bases, J lost 5 bases, and 10 bases lay in between. Germline V CDR1 and CDR2: LGHNA, YNFKEQ. The CDR3 DNA sequence: TGTGCCAGCAGCCAAGATGGGGGAGGGACTGAAGCTTTCTTT. Translation gives CASSQDGGGTEAFF.

The chain combines TRBV6-2 or TRBV6-3 with TRBJ2-5, with 7 bases lining up with TRBD2. Germline V gene sequence: CDR1 MNHEY, CDR2 SVGEGT. V shed 0 bases and J 5 bases; nucleotides not matched to a gene: 3. The CDR3 loop spans 14 amino acids. The DNA of the CDR3 is TGTGCCAGCAGTTACTCGCGGGAGTGGGAGACCCAGTACTTC. The encoded protein is CASSYSREWETQYF.

The V and J genes are TRBV5-1 and TRBJ2-5; 11 bases line up with TRBD2. The germline CDR1 and CDR2 sequences are SGHRS and YFSETQ. CDR3 size: 14 residues. V shed 0 bases and J 5 bases; nucleotides not matched to a gene: 0. CDR3 sequence: CASSLASGRETQYF. CDR3 nucleotides: TGCGCCAGCAGCTTGGCTAGCGGGAGGGAGACCCAGTACTTC.

The chain is built from TRBV9 and TRBJ2-7; 7 bases match TRBD2. Germline loops: CDR1 SGDLS, CDR2 YYNGEE. CDR3 length equals 14 residues. V shed 2 bases and J 4 bases; nucleotides not matched to a gene: 6. The CDR3 region has the DNA TGTGCCAGCAGCGTGGGGGAGGGCCTGTACGAGCAGTACTTC. Its translation: CASSVGEGLYEQYF.

A few counts support this clone. The chain is built from TRBV4-1 and TRBJ2-7; no firm D call. The CDR3 covers 15 residues. Germline V gives CDR1 MGHRA, CDR2 YSYEKL. V dropped 0 bases and J dropped 4 bases, with 13 bases sitting between them. The CDR3 spells CASSQDDTNPYEQYF. In nucleotides, the CDR3 is TGCGCCAGCAGCCAAGACGACACCAACCCATACGAGCAGTACTTC.

This clone came up a few times. The CDR3 DNA reads TGTGCCAGCAGCTTAGCTCCATACCTGAGCGAGCAGTACTTC. Translation: CASSLAPYLSEQYF. The chain is built from TRBV11-3 and TRBJ2-7; no clear D gene. This CDR3 is 14 amino acids long. V shed 1 base and J shed 6 bases, with 13 bases lying between them. Germline V gives CDR1 SGHNT, CDR2 YENEEA.

J is TRBJ2-1 and V is TRBV25-1; unclear D gene. Looked up from germline, CDR1 is MGHDK and CDR2 is SYGVNS. V lost 7 bases and J 9 bases, leaving 19 bases between the germline ends. This CDR3 is 14 amino acids long. The CDR3 loop is CASNDRLQTGEQFF. CDR3 nucleotide sequence: TGTGCCAGCAACGATCGGCTTCAAACGGGTGAGCAGTTCTTC. The full variable domain, completed using reference TRBV25-1 and TRBJ2-1, is EADIYQTPRYLVIGTGKKITLECSQTMGHDKMYWYQQDPGMELHLIHYSYGVNSTEKGDLSSESTVSRIRTEHFPLTLESARPSHTSQYLCASNDRLQTGEQFFGPGTRLTVL.